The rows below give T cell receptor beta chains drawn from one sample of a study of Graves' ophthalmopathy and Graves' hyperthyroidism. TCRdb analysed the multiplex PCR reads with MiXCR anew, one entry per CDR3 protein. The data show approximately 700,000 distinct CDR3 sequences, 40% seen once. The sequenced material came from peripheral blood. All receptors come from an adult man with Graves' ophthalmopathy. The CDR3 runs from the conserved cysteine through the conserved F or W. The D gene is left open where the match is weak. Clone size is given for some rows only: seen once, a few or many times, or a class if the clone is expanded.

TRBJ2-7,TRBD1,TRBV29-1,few,CSVGTGFGSYEQYF,TGCAGCGTCGGGACAGGGTTCGGCTCCTACGAGCAGTACTTC
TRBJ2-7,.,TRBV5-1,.,CASSEGTYQTYEQYF,TGCGCCAGCAGCGAAGGGACATATCAGACCTACGAGCAGTACTTC
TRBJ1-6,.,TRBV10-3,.,CASSEAPEQGNPLHF,TGTGCCAGCAGTGAAGCGCCAGAACAGGGTAATCCCCTCCACTTT
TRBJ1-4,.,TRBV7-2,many,CASSSIRGLNEKLFF,TGTGCCAGCAGCTCAATCCGGGGGCTTAATGAAAAACTGTTTTTT
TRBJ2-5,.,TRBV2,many,CASSEGGMETQYF,TGTGCCAGCAGTGAGGGGGGAATGGAGACCCAGTACTTC
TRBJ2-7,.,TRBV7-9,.,CASSLGLEVYEQYF,TGTGCCAGCAGCTTGGGATTGGAAGTTTACGAGCAGTACTTC
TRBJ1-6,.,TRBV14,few,CTSSQDPDRYNSPLHF,TGTACCAGCAGCCAAGACCCGGACAGATATAATTCACCCCTCCACTTT
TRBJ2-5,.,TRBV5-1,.,CASSLTGEETRYF,TGCGCCAGCAGCTTGACAGGGGAGGAGACCCGGTACTTC
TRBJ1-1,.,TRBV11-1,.,CASSQPTLNTEAFF,TGCGCCAGCAGCCAACCCACACTGAACACTGAAGCTTTCTTT
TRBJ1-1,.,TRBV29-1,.,CSVHRSSPTEAFF,TGCAGCGTACACAGGTCGAGTCCCACTGAAGCTTTCTTT
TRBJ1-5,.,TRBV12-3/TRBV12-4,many,CASSWGLVQPQHF,TGTGCCAGCAGTTGGGGGCTCGTCCAGCCCCAGCATTTT
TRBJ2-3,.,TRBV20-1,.,CSALGRTYTDTQYF,TGCAGTGCCCTTGGGCGGACCTACACAGATACGCAGTATTTT
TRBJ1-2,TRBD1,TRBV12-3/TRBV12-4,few,CASSLTGGSRGYTF,TGTGCCAGCAGCCTGACAGGGGGTAGTCGTGGCTACACCTTC
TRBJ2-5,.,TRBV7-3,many,CASSLNAQETQYF,TGTGCCAGCAGCTTAAACGCGCAAGAGACCCAGTACTTC
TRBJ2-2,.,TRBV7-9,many,CASSLLVPGELFF,TGTGCCAGCAGCTTATTAGTTCCCGGGGAGCTGTTTTTT
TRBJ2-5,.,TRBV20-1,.,CSARDFRRQETQYF,TGCAGTGCTAGAGATTTTCGTAGGCAAGAGACCCAGTACTTC
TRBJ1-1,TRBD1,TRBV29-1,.,CSGGTGLRAFF,TGCAGCGGCGGGACAGGCTTGAGAGCTTTCTTT
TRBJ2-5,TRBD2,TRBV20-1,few,CSATRGLARETQYF,TGCAGTGCTACCAGAGGACTAGCGCGGGAGACCCAGTACTTC
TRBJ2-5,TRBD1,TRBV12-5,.,CARVIGTGRETQHF,TGTGCTAGAGTGATAGGGACAGGGCGAGAGACCCAGCACTTC
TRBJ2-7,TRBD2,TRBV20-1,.,CSARDLTSGSGEQYF,TGCAGTGCTAGAGATCTGACTAGCGGGAGCGGAGAGCAGTACTTC